This T cell receptor beta chain was recorded in a study of control samples from healthy donors and cancer patients (dated by TCRdb to about 2020). The library relied on the immunoSEQ multiplex PCR assay. What TCRdb holds here is the immuneACCESS table cut down to in-frame rearrangements. Part of the clones is not present; checked against another copy, under half of the missing clones reflect an unresolved V gene, and the others are unexplained. This sample is represented by tens of thousands of clones; 87% of them were singletons. The ten top clones hold over 11% of the sample. Note on this clone: The antigen this receptor binds is unknown. Base qualities are not recorded, but no much larger clone differs from it by a single base.

The receptor was isolated from a man aged 55 to 70 with head and neck cancer. Source material: PBMCs.

The nucleotide sequence is given as TGTGCCAGTAGTTACGACAGCACGGGCAATCAGCCCCAGCATTTT. The resulting protein is CASSYDSTGNQPQHF. This chain joins TRBV19 to TRBJ1-5; tentative D gene TRBD1, with 5 bases matching. Inclusive of the bounding cysteine and phenylalanine, the CDR3 is 15 residues long. Only the CDR3 portion is preserved as DNA: 45 bases, with reading frame beginning at the first base. V is cut by 5 bases and J by 2 bases, and the space between the germline ends is 13 bases. For CDR1 and CDR2, the germline V gene (reference sequence) lists LNHDA and SQIVND.